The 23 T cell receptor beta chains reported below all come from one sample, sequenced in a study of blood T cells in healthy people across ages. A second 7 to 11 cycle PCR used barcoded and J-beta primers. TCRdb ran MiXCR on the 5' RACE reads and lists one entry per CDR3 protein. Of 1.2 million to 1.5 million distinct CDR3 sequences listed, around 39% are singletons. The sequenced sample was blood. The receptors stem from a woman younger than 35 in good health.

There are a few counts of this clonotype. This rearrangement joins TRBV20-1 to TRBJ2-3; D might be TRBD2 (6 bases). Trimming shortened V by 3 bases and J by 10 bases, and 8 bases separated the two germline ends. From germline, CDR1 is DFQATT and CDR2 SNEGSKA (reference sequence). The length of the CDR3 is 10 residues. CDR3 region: CSASRDSQYF. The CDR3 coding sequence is TGCAGTGCTAGCAGGGACTCGCAGTATTTT.

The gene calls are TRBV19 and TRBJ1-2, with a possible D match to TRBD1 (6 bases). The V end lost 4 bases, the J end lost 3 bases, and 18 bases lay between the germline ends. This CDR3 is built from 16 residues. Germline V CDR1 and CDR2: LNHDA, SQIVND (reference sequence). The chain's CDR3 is CASSTASAGAYYGYTF. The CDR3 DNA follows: TGTGCCAGTAGTACGGCTTCGGCAGGGGCGTACTATGGCTACACCTTC.

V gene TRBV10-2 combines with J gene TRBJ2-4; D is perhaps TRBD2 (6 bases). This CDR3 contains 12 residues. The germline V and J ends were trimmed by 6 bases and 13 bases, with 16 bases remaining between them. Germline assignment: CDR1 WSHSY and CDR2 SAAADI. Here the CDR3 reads CASRTGSSGQYF. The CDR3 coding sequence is TGCGCCAGCAGAACCGGGAGCTCGGGGCAGTACTTC.

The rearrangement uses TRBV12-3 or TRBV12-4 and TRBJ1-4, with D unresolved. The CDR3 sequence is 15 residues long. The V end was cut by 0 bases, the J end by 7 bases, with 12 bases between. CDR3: CASSLASRGGEKLFF. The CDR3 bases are TGTGCCAGCAGTTTAGCATCCCGGGGAGGTGAAAAACTGTTTTTT.

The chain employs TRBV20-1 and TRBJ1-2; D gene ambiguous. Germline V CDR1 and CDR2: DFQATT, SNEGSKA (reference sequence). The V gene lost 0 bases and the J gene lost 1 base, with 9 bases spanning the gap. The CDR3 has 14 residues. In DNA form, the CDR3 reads TGCAGTGCTAGAGATCCGTGGGATAACTATGGCTACACCTTC. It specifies CSARDPWDNYGYTF.

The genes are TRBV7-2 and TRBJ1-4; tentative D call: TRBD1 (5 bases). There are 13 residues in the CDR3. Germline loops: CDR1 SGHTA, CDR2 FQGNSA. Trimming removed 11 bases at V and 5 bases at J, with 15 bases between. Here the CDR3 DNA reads TGTGCCCGCGCACGGGGCTCAAATGAAAAACTGTTTTTT. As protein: CARARGSNEKLFF.

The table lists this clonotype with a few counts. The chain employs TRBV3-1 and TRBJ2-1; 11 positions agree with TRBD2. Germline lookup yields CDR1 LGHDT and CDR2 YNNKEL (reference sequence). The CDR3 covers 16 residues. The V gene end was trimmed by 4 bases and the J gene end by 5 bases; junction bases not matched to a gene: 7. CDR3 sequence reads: CASSRSGTSGDNEQFF. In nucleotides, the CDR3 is TGTGCCAGCAGCCGATCCGGGACTAGCGGTGACAATGAGCAGTTCTTC.

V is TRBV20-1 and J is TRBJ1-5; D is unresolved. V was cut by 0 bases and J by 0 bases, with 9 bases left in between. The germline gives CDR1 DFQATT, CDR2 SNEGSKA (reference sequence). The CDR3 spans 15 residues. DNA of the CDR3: TGCAGTGCTAGAGATCCTAACGGTAGCAATCAGCCCCAGCATTTT. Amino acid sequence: CSARDPNGSNQPQHF.

The DNA for the CDR3 is TGCGCCAGCAGCCAAGATTCGAGGGGACTCCCCTACGAGCAGTACTTC. Amino acid sequence: CASSQDSRGLPYEQYF. The chain recombines TRBV4-1 with TRBJ2-7; maybe TRBD2 (6 bases). V gave up 0 bases and J gave up 2 bases, with 14 bases separating them. CDR1 is MGHRA, CDR2 YSYEKL, per germline. The CDR3 runs 16 residues.

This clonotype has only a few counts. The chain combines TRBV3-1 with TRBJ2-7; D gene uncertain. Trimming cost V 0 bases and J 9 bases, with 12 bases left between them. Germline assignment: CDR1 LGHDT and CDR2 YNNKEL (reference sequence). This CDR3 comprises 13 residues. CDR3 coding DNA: TGTGCCAGCAGCCAAGAGAGTTTGATTGGGCAGTACTTC. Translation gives CASSQESLIGQYF.

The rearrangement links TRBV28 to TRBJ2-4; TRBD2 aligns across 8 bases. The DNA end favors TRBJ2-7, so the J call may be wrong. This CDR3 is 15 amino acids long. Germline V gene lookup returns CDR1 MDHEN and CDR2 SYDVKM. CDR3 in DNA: TGTGCCAGCAGTTCCCCCGGGACTAGGCGCGACGAGCAGTACTTC. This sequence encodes CASSSPGTRRDEQYF.

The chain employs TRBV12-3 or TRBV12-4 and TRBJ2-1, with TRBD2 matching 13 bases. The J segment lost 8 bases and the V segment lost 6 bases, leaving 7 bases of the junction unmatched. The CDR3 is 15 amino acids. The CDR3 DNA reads TGTGCCAGCAGCCCAAGTACTAGCGGGAGGGATGAGCAGTTCTTC. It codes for CASSPSTSGRDEQFF.

The CDR3 is CAASGLTNTEAFF. CDR3 DNA: TGTGCCGCTTCCGGCTTGACGAACACTGAAGCTTTCTTT. This sequence joins TRBV30 and TRBJ1-1; D unclear. The germline gives CDR1 GTSNPN, CDR2 SVGIG (reference sequence). Trimming shortened V by 8 bases and J by 1 base, and 14 bases separated the two germline ends. This CDR3 is built from 13 residues.

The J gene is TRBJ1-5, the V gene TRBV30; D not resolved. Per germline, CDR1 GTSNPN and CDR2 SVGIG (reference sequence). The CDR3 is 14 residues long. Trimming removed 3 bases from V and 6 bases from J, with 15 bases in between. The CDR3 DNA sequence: TGTGCCTGGAGCCTAGAACAAAGTGGTCAGCCCCAGCATTTT. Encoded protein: CAWSLEQSGQPQHF.

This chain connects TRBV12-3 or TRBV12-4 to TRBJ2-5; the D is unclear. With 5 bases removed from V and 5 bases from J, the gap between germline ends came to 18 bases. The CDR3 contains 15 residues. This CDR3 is CASSHGLSIWETQYF. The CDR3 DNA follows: TGTGCCAGCAGTCACGGGCTCTCGATCTGGGAGACCCAGTACTTC.

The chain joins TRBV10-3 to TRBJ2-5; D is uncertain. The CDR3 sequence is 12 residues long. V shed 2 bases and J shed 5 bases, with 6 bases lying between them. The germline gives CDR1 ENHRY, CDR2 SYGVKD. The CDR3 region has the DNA TGTGCCATCAGTGAGAGGTCGGAGACCCAGTACTTC. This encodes CAISERSETQYF.

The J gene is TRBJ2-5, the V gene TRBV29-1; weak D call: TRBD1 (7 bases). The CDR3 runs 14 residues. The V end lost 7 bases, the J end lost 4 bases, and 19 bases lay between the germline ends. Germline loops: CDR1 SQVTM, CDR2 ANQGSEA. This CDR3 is CSANGGGGAETQYF. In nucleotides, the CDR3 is TGCAGCGCCAATGGAGGGGGCGGAGCAGAGACCCAGTACTTC.

The CDR3 bases are TGCAGTGCTAGAAATTTCCAGTTGGGCGTTGAGCAGTTCTTC. Translation: CSARNFQLGVEQFF. This chain links TRBV20-1 with TRBJ2-1; D is unresolved. CDR3 size: 14 residues. The V end was cut by 2 bases, the J end by 9 bases, with 17 bases between. CDR1 DFQATT and CDR2 SNEGSKA come from the germline V gene (reference sequence).

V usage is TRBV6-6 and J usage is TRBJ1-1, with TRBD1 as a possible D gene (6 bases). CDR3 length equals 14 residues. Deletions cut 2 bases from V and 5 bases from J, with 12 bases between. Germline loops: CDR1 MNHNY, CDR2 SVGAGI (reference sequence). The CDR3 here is CASSYTGRETEAFF. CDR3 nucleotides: TGTGCCAGCAGTTACACAGGGAGGGAGACTGAAGCTTTCTTT.

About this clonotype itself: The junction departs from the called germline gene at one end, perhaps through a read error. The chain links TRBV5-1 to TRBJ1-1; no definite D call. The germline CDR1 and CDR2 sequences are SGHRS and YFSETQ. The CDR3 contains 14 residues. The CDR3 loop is CASSLGLGNSEAFF. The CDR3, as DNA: TGCGCCAGCAGCTTGGGTTTGGGGAACTCTGAAGCTTTCTTT.

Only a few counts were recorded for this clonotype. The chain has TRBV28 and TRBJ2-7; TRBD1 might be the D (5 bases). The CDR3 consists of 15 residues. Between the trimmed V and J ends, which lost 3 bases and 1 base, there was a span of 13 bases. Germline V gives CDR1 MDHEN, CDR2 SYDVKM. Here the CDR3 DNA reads TGTGCCAGCAGTTTGCACCGTTCAGGGTCCTACGAGCAGTACTTC. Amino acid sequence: CASSLHRSGSYEQYF.

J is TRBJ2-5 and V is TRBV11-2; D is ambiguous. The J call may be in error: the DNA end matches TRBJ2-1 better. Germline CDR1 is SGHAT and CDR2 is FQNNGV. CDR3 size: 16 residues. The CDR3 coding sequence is TGTGCCAGCAGCTTCCGGATGACCGAATTTACAGAGACCCAGTTCTTC. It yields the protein CASSFRMTEFTETQFF.

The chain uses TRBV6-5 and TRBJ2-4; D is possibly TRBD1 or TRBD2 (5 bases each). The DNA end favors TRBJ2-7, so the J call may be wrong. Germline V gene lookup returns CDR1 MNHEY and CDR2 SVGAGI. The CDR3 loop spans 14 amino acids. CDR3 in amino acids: CASSYRDPPYEQYF. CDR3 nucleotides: TGTGCCAGCAGTTACCGGGACCCCCCCTACGAGCAGTACTTC.